The clone carrying this TCR beta chain was seen a single time. Its antigen remains unknown. The germline CDR1 and CDR2 sequences are SGHRS and YFSETQ. J was trimmed by 3 bases and V by 0 bases; bases with no gene match: 11. The CDR3 has 18 residues. Using immunoSEQ multiplex PCR, the repertoire was profiled, and TCRdb retains in-frame clones only, with some absent. The sample consists of approximately 200,000 clones, around 94% of them appearing once. The entry originates in a study of T cell responses to AZD1222 COVID-19 vaccine. General observations from the study: Only a handful of AZD1222 recipients, several in all, had baseline seropositivity.

The TCR comes from an adult who received the MenACWY meningococcal vaccine as a control. J is TRBJ2-1 and V is TRBV5-1; TRBD2 agrees at 8 bases. This specimen was peripheral blood, taken 28 days after the second dose of the MenACWY control vaccine. The CDR3 DNA is TGCGCCAGCAGCTTGGGACCGATGCGGGGGGCCCTCTACAATGAGCAGTTCTTC. It encodes CASSLGPMRGALYNEQFF.